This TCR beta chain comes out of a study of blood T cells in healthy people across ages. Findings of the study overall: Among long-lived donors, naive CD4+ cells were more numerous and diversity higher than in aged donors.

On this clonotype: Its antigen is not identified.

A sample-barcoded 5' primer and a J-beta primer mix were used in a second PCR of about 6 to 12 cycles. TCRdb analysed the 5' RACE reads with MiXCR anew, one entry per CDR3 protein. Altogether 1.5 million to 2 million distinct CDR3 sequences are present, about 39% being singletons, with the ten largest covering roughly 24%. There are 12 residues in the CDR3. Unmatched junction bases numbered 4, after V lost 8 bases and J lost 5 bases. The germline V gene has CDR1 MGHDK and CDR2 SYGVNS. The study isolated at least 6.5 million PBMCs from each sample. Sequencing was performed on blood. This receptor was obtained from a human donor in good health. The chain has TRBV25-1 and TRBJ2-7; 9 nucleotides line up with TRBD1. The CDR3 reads CASQTGGDEQYF. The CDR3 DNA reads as TGTGCCAGCCAGACAGGGGGGGACGAGCAGTACTTC.